This is a list of T cell receptor beta chains from one sample in a study of control samples from healthy donors and cancer patients. Clones were sequenced by immunoSEQ multiplex PCR, and TCRdb holds only the in-frame ones, with some missing. The table has approximately 100,000 clones, around 89% seen once; the top ten hold 7.8%. The source material was blood. The receptors originated from a man aged 25-40 years in good health. The CDR3 runs from the conserved cysteine through the conserved F or W. Each record gives: V gene, clone size, J gene, D gene, CDR3 DNA, CDR3 protein. The D gene is left open where the match is weak. For some rows the clone size is stated as once, few or many, or as a class when expanded; others skip it.

>TRBV7-8|.|TRBJ1-1|.
TGTGCCAGCAGCTTAGAGGCTAGCACTGAAGCTTTCTTT
CASSLEASTEAFF
>TRBV6-5|.|TRBJ1-3|.
TGTGCCAGCAGTTACTCGCGGGAATCCTCTGGAAACACCATATATTTT
CASSYSRESSGNTIYF
>TRBV19|.|TRBJ1-5|.
TGTGCCAGTAGTGTCCAGACCCATCAGCCCCAGCATTTT
CASSVQTHQPQHF
>TRBV5-1|.|TRBJ2-3|TRBD2
TGCGCCAGCAGCTTGGGGACTAGCGGGAGTTTCGGCACAGATACGCAGTATTTT
CASSLGTSGSFGTDTQYF
>TRBV24-1|once|TRBJ2-5|.
TGTGCCACCAGTGTGGGATCCGGCGCTCGGGAGACCCAGTACTTC
CATSVGSGARETQYF
>TRBV2|.|TRBJ1-5|.
TGTGCCAGCAGGGGGGGTTCGTATAGCAATCAGCCCCAGCATTTT
CASRGGSYSNQPQHF
>TRBV2|.|TRBJ2-3|.
TGTGCCAGCAGAGCAGAGCACGCCACAGATACGCAGTATTTT
CASRAEHATDTQYF
>TRBV19|once|TRBJ2-1|.
TGTGCCAGTAGTAGTAGTCTGGGCGGGAATGAGCAGTTCTTC
CASSSSLGGNEQFF
>TRBV5-6|.|TRBJ2-5|TRBD1
TGTGCCAGCAGCCTAGGACAGGGAAGAAAGACCCAGTACTTC
CASSLGQGRKTQYF
>TRBV4-1|few|TRBJ2-5|.
TGCGCCAGCAGCCCTAGTCAGGGGAGTATTGAGACCCAGTACTTC
CASSPSQGSIETQYF
>TRBV14|.|TRBJ2-5|.
TGTGCCAGCAGCCCCAGGGCGGCGGCACAAGAGACCCAGTACTTC
CASSPRAAAQETQYF
>TRBV5-5|.|TRBJ2-3|.
TGTGCCAGCAGCTTGGGGGTTAGTTATATAGACGGTACGCAGTATTTT
CASSLGVSYIDGTQYF
>TRBV4-3|once|TRBJ2-3|.
TGCGCCAGCAGCCATAGCTTGGGGGAGCCAGATACGCAGTATTTT
CASSHSLGEPDTQYF
>TRBV5-1|.|TRBJ1-2|TRBD1
TGCGCCAGCAGCTTAACTTTGGGGACAGGGAGCCTCTATGGCTACACCTTC
CASSLTLGTGSLYGYTF
>TRBV2|.|TRBJ1-6|.
TGTGCCAGCAGCAGGGGTAATTCACCCCTCCACTTT
CASSRGNSPLHF
>TRBV13|once|TRBJ2-1|.
TGTGCCAGCACCAACGGGGATAGCTCCTACAATGAGCAGTTCTTC
CASTNGDSSYNEQFF
>TRBV11-3|.|TRBJ2-7|.
TGTGCCAGCAGCTTAGTCAATCCTCAGGGTTGGGGCTACGAGCAGTACTTC
CASSLVNPQGWGYEQYF
>TRBV6-5|.|TRBJ1-5|.
TGTGCCAGCAGTCTGGGAGGGGGAGGCAATCAGCCCCAGCATTTT
CASSLGGGGNQPQHF
>TRBV24-1|.|TRBJ2-1|.
TGTGCCACCAGTGCAAGCTCCTACAATGAGCAGTTCTTC
CATSASSYNEQFF
>TRBV14|once|TRBJ1-2|.
TGTGCCAGCAGCCATCTCGGGGCACCATCCGACATCAACTATGGCTACACCTTC
CASSHLGAPSDINYGYTF
>TRBV5-4|.|TRBJ2-7|.
TGTGCCAGCAGTTCCGGGCCACGGAGCTCCTACGAGCAGTACTTC
CASSSGPRSSYEQYF
>TRBV30|.|TRBJ1-2|.
TGTGCCTGGAGGGAGGACTATGGCTACACCTTC
CAWREDYGYTF
>TRBV4-1|once|TRBJ2-1|TRBD2
TGCGCCAGCAGCGGGACTAGCGGGATGGATGAGCAGTTCTTC
CASSGTSGMDEQFF
>TRBV7-8|.|TRBJ2-2|.
TGTGCCAGCAGCCCCAAAGTAGAAAACACCGGGGAGCTGTTTTTT
CASSPKVENTGELFF
>TRBV7-2|.|TRBJ2-1|TRBD2
TGTGCCAGCAGCTTAATGATCCTGGCGGGAGAACCTCGCAGCAATGAGCAGTTCTTC
CASSLMILAGEPRSNEQFF
>TRBV19|.|TRBJ2-7|.
TGTGCCAGCAGCGCCCGGGAGACCTACGAGCAGTACTTC
CASSARETYEQYF
>TRBV10-3|few|TRBJ1-1|.
TGTGCCATCAGGGTTACAGTGAACACTGAAGCTTTCTTT
CAIRVTVNTEAFF
>TRBV7-2|.|TRBJ1-6|TRBD1
TGTGCCAGCAGCCTCCAGACAGGGGTTGGTAGATCACCCCTCCACTTT
CASSLQTGVGRSPLHF
>TRBV7-8|.|TRBJ1-2|TRBD1
TGTGCCAGCAGCCCCGGGACAGACTTTTATGGCTACACCTTC
CASSPGTDFYGYTF
>TRBV10-3|.|TRBJ2-3|.
TGTGCCATCAGTGAGTCAGCACAGCAGTATTTT
CAISESAQQYF
>TRBV15|.|TRBJ1-1|.
TGTGCCACCAGCAGAGTATTCGGGTCCGAAGCTTTCTTT
CATSRVFGSEAFF
>TRBV18|.|TRBJ1-3|.
TGTGCCAGCTCAGTTGCCGGGCCAATGGGCTCTGGAAACACCATATATTTT
CASSVAGPMGSGNTIYF
>TRBV10-1|.|TRBJ2-5|.
TGCGCCAGCAGTTCTAGGGGGTCGCAAGAGACCCAGTACTTC
CASSSRGSQETQYF
>TRBV14|.|TRBJ2-4|.
TGTGCCAGCAGCCGCGACCGCGGGGACATTCAGTACTTC
CASSRDRGDIQYF
>TRBV5-4|.|TRBJ1-1|.
TGTGCCAGCACTTCCCGATTGGGGGGGAACACTGAAGCTTTCTTT
CASTSRLGGNTEAFF
>TRBV5-1|once|TRBJ1-4|.
TGCGCCAGCAGCCGGACCCTCGGGTACGAAAAACTGTTTTTT
CASSRTLGYEKLFF
>TRBV5-4|.|TRBJ1-2|.
TGTGCCAGCAGTCCGGGGGGTATTAATTCTAACTATGGCTACACCTTC
CASSPGGINSNYGYTF
>TRBV7-2|.|TRBJ2-2|TRBD1
TGTGCCAGCAGCCCTAGACAGGGAAGCACCGGGGAGCTGTTTTTT
CASSPRQGSTGELFF
>TRBV4-2|.|TRBJ1-5|.
TGTGCCAGCAGCCAAGATCTAAGGACAACGAATCAGCCCCAGCATTTT
CASSQDLRTTNQPQHF
>TRBV18|.|TRBJ1-5|.
TGTGCCAGCTCATCCTTGGACGCCCCACGTCAGCCCCAGCATTTT
CASSSLDAPRQPQHF
>TRBV5-4|once|TRBJ2-2|.
TGTGCCAGCAGCTTGGGGATGGCCGGGGAGCTGTTTTTT
CASSLGMAGELFF
>TRBV28|.|TRBJ2-1|.
TGTGCCAGCAGTGGGAACAGTGAGCAGTTCTTC
CASSGNSEQFF
>TRBV3-1/TRBV3-2|.|TRBJ1-3|TRBD1
TGTGCCAGCAGCCAAGCCGACAGGGTATCTGGAAACACCATATATTTT
CASSQADRVSGNTIYF
>TRBV20-1|.|TRBJ2-1|TRBD1
TGCAGTGCTAGTGGGACAGAGGAACCGTTCTTC
CSASGTEEPFF
>TRBV20-1|.|TRBJ1-5|.
TGCAGTGCTAGTGAGGGCAGAGGCAATCAGCCCCAGCATTTT
CSASEGRGNQPQHF
>TRBV7-9|.|TRBJ2-5|.
TGTGCCAGCAGCCGGATGGAGACCCAGTACTTC
CASSRMETQYF
>TRBV24-1|.|TRBJ1-2|TRBD1
TGTGCCACCAGTGATTACTGGACAGGGCGCTATGGCTACACCTTC
CATSDYWTGRYGYTF
>TRBV30|.|TRBJ1-2|TRBD1
TGTGCCTGGAACGACAGGGAGGAGTATGGCTACACCTTC
CAWNDREEYGYTF
>TRBV2|.|TRBJ2-5|TRBD1
TGTGCCAGCAGAATGACAGGGGGGGAGACCCAGTACTTC
CASRMTGGETQYF